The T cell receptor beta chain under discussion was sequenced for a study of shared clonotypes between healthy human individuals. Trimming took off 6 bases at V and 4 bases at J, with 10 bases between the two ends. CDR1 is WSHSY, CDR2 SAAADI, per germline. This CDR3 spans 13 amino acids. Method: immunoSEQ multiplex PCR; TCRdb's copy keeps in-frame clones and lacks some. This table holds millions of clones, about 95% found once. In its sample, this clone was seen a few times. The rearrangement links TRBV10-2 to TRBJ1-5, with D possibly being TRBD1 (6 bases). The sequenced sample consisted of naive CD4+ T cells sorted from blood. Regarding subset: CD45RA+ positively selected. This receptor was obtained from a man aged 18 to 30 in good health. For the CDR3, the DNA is TGCGCCAGCAGCTACCAGGGGAATCAGCCCCAGCATTTT. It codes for CASSYQGNQPQHF.